Detailed here is one T cell receptor beta chain. Germline V CDR1 and CDR2: SNHLY, FYNNEI. The germline V and J ends were trimmed by 7 bases and 4 bases, with 16 bases remaining between them. CDR3 length equals 15 residues. This sample is part of a study of blood T cell repertoires in COVID-19. Study-wide background: Sites in the United States, Italy and Spain provided acute and convalescent COVID-19 samples. From T cells, B-cell-depleted T cells, or PBMCs came the material, which was cDNA or gDNA.

Per the original data handling: Amplifying reference gene primers gave estimates of nucleated cell counts. Clones were sequenced by immunoSEQ multiplex PCR, and TCRdb holds only the in-frame ones, with some missing. V, J and clone size derive from that table, while D and trimming were established from the DNA sequence. The top ten hold approximately 3.1% of the sample, which has roughly 100,000 clones, 70% to 90% seen once. The rearrangement uses TRBV2 and TRBJ2-2, with D possibly being TRBD1 (5 bases). This clonotype was obtained from a man aged 45-65 years in a cohort sampled during active COVID-19. The specimen was peripheral blood. The CDR3 coding sequence is TGTGCCAGCATCGCCTCAGGGTCGGGCACCGGGGAGCTGTTTTTT. It encodes CASIASGSGTGELFF. Full variable domain (missing parts from reference TRBV2 and TRBJ2-2): EPEVTQTPSHQVTQMGQEVILRCVPISNHLYFYWYRQILGQKVEFLVSFYNNEISEKSEIFDDQFSVERPDGSNFTLKIRSTKLEDSAMYFCASIASGSGTGELFFGEGSRLTVL.